One and the same sample provided the 25 T cell receptor beta chains below, sequenced in a study of OX40 agonist ivuxolimab in advanced cancers. Data came from immunoSEQ multiplex PCR; TCRdb stores just in-frame clones and leaves some out. The repertoire has over 60,000 clones, roughly 80% of them found once; the top ten carry approximately 6.7%. Sequencing used CD4+ or CD8+ T cells sorted from blood, obtained in a trial of the OX40 agonist ivuxolimab. The receptors shown here come from an adult with an advanced solid tumor such as melanoma, head and neck, liver or kidney cancer.

J is TRBJ1-2 and V is TRBV7-9; 7 positions match TRBD1. Looked up from germline, CDR1 is SEHNR and CDR2 is FQNEAQ (reference sequence). The CDR3 length is 17 residues. V lost 5 bases to trimming and J lost 5 bases; unmatched junction nucleotides: 17. The CDR3 bases are TGTGCCAGCAGCCCACAGGGGAGAGTCAGGACGGGATATGGCTACACCTTC. Its translation is CASSPQGRVRTGYGYTF.

V gene TRBV5-6 combines with J gene TRBJ2-1; unclear D gene. V shed 0 bases and J shed 0 bases, with 10 bases lying between them. Germline V lookup: CDR1 SGHDT, CDR2 YYEEEE. The CDR3 spans 16 residues. The chain's CDR3 is CASSLVGSSSYNEQFF. In nucleotides, the CDR3 is TGTGCCAGCAGCTTGGTGGGCAGTAGCTCCTACAATGAGCAGTTCTTC.

The chain carries TRBV6-1 and TRBJ2-1; D might be TRBD2 (6 bases). V lost 4 bases and J 0 bases, leaving 16 bases between the germline ends. CDR1 is MNHNS, CDR2 SASEGT, per germline. This CDR3 contains 17 residues. The CDR3, as DNA: TGTGCCAGCAGTGGAGGCGGAGGGAAGAGCTCCTACAATGAGCAGTTCTTC. This translates into CASSGGGGKSSYNEQFF.

The chain links TRBV10-3 to TRBJ2-5; 9 bases align to TRBD1. Trimming took 8 bases from V and 2 from J; bases not matched to a gene: 3. Germline assignment: CDR1 ENHRY and CDR2 SYGVKD. The CDR3 contains 13 residues. This CDR3 reads CAISGQGQETQYF. Here the CDR3 DNA reads TGTGCCATCTCCGGACAGGGGCAAGAGACCCAGTACTTC.

V is TRBV28 and J is TRBJ1-5; 7 bases align to TRBD1. Germline loops: CDR1 MDHEN, CDR2 SYDVKM. V dropped 2 bases and J dropped 3; count of bases not matched to a gene: 1. The CDR3 has 14 amino acids. CDR3 residues: CASSLTGDNQPQHF. The CDR3 coding sequence is TGTGCCAGCAGTTTAACAGGGGACAATCAGCCCCAGCATTTT.

The rearrangement joins TRBV7-2 to TRBJ2-1, with 8 positions matching TRBD2. J was trimmed by 6 bases and V by 5 bases; bases with no gene match: 6. The V gene's germline CDR1 is SGHTA and CDR2 FQGNSA. The CDR3 has 14 amino acids. The CDR3 coding sequence is TGTGCCAGCAGCCCCCGAGCGGGAGTCAATGAGCAGTTCTTC. As protein: CASSPRAGVNEQFF.

The chain is built from TRBV5-4 and TRBJ2-5, with 8 bases fitting TRBD1. This CDR3 comprises 15 residues. Germline CDR1 SGHNT, CDR2 YYREEE (reference sequence). V was pared by 0 bases and J by 5 bases, with 6 bases of the junction left unmatched. CDR3 sequence reads: CASSLVAGGGETQYF. The CDR3 region has the DNA TGTGCCAGCAGCTTGGTTGCAGGGGGCGGGGAGACCCAGTACTTC.

A single count supports this clone. The chain combines TRBV28 with TRBJ1-1, with TRBD1 as a possible D gene (5 bases). The ends were cut back, 3 bases at V and 5 bases at J, with 16 bases in the middle. Germline V gene lookup returns CDR1 MDHEN and CDR2 SYDVKM. The CDR3 runs to 15 residues. CDR3 residues: CASSFLGTSGTEAFF. In DNA form, the CDR3 reads TGTGCCAGCAGTTTTTTAGGGACCTCGGGGACTGAAGCTTTCTTT.

This chain joins TRBV6-4 and TRBJ2-3; D is ambiguous. Trimming took off 4 bases at V and 5 bases at J, with 10 bases between the two ends. This CDR3 has 13 amino acids. Germline V gene sequence: CDR1 MRHNA, CDR2 SNTAGT. CDR3 sequence (DNA): TGTGCCAGCAGTGCGGAGTTAGGAGATACGCAGTATTTT. It codes for CASSAELGDTQYF.

This clone was seen once. The V gene is TRBV6-6, the J gene TRBJ2-1; possibly TRBD1 for D (5 bases). The CDR3 totals 16 residues. Germline lookup yields CDR1 MNHNY and CDR2 SVGAGI (reference sequence). V was clipped by 6 bases and J by 3 bases, with 18 bases between them. The CDR3 reads CASRLHGGALYNEQFF. The CDR3 region has the DNA TGTGCCAGCAGGCTACACGGTGGGGCCCTCTACAATGAGCAGTTCTTC.

This chain uses TRBV10-2 with TRBJ2-3, with TRBD1 as a possible D gene (6 bases). This CDR3 has 15 residues. Germline assignment: CDR1 WSHSY and CDR2 SAAADI. Trimming cost V 7 bases and J 0 bases, with 14 bases left between them. The CDR3, as DNA: TGCGCCAGCACCCCTGGGGGCGAGAGCACAGATACGCAGTATTTT. As protein: CASTPGGESTDTQYF.

This clone was seen once. V usage is TRBV6-1 and J usage is TRBJ2-1, with TRBD2 matching over 12 bases. This CDR3 has 19 residues. The germline V gene encodes CDR1 MNHNS and CDR2 SASEGT. The junction had 11 bases not matched to a gene; V was cut back by 2 bases and J by 3 bases. The CDR3 DNA follows: TGTGCCAGCAGTGAACTGGGAAGGTGGACTAGCGGGGTCTACAATGAGCAGTTCTTC. This translates into CASSELGRWTSGVYNEQFF.

V is TRBV5-1 and J is TRBJ1-1; D is possibly TRBD1 (6 bases). Per germline, CDR1 SGHRS and CDR2 YFSETQ. The CDR3 contains 13 residues. V lost 4 bases and J lost 5, with 12 bases in between. This chain's CDR3 is CASSPKGGTEAFF. The CDR3 nucleotides read TGCGCCAGCAGCCCTAAAGGGGGGACTGAAGCTTTCTTT.

This CDR3 reads CASSRRQGTNEKLFF. DNA of the CDR3: TGCGCCAGCAGCCGGAGACAGGGAACTAATGAAAAACTGTTTTTT. V usage is TRBV4-1 and J usage is TRBJ1-4, with TRBD1 matching over 7 bases. The CDR3 is 15 residues long. V lost 4 bases and J lost 1; bases outside the gene matches: 3. Germline CDR1 is MGHRA and CDR2 is YSYEKL.

The rearrangement uses TRBV28 and TRBJ2-1; D possibly matches TRBD1 or TRBD2 (6 bases each). Germline V gene data show CDR1 as MDHEN and CDR2 as SYDVKM. V was shortened by 8 bases and J by 8 bases, with 19 bases between the two germline ends. The CDR3 has 14 residues. The CDR3 spells CASLGAGAGYEQFF. CDR3 in DNA: TGTGCCAGCCTCGGGGCAGGGGCGGGGTATGAGCAGTTCTTC.

This rearrangement joins TRBV5-1 to TRBJ1-2; 9 nucleotides align to TRBD1. The CDR3 sequence is 14 residues long. CDR1 and CDR2 (germline): SGHRS, YFSETQ. J gave up 5 bases and V 6 bases, and 8 bases lay outside the gene matches. The CDR3 DNA is TGCGCCAGCACCAGAGAGGGGACAGGGTATGGCTACACCTTC. Its protein product is CASTREGTGYGYTF.

The rearrangement joins TRBV6-5 to TRBJ2-2; D perhaps matches TRBD1 (6 bases). Germline V lookup: CDR1 MNHEY, CDR2 SVGAGI. The CDR3 is made up of 14 amino acids. The germline V and J ends were trimmed by 6 bases and 4 bases, with 12 bases remaining between them. CDR3 sequence reads: CASRNRDGTGELFF. The CDR3 DNA follows: TGTGCCAGCAGGAACAGGGACGGCACCGGGGAGCTGTTTTTT.

This clone occurred a few times. The chain employs TRBV5-5 and TRBJ2-5, with D hard to call. Germline V gene sequence: CDR1 SGHKS, CDR2 YYEKEE (reference sequence). V was trimmed by 0 bases and J by 4 bases, leaving 10 bases between them. The CDR3 has 14 residues. The CDR3 here is CASSLDPAGETQYF. CDR3 bases: TGTGCCAGCAGCTTGGACCCAGCAGGAGAGACCCAGTACTTC.

This clone was observed a few times. The chain joins TRBV5-1 to TRBJ2-1; D call uncertain. V was shortened by 0 bases and J by 4 bases, with 11 bases between the two germline ends. CDR1 SGHRS and CDR2 YFSETQ come from the germline V gene. The CDR3 extends over 15 amino acids. The DNA of the CDR3 is TGCGCCAGCAGCTTGGAGGTTGGACCATACAATGAGCAGTTCTTC. Translated, it gives CASSLEVGPYNEQFF.

This chain connects TRBV4-2 to TRBJ2-5, with 10 bases aligning to TRBD2. Per germline, CDR1 LGHNA and CDR2 YNFKEQ. V lost 3 bases and J lost 5; bases outside the gene matches: 12. This CDR3 has 17 residues. CDR3 amino acids: CASSQGPTSGDRETQYF. The CDR3 DNA reads TGTGCCAGCAGCCAGGGCCCTACTAGCGGGGACCGGGAGACCCAGTACTTC.

The chain couples TRBV5-1 to TRBJ2-6; either TRBD1 or TRBD2 may fit D (6 bases each). Looked up from germline, CDR1 is SGHRS and CDR2 is YFSETQ. V was trimmed by 4 bases and J by 0 bases, leaving 23 bases between them. The CDR3 covers 20 residues. The CDR3 protein is CASSPFPGAITFSGANVLTF. In DNA, the CDR3 is TGCGCCAGCAGCCCTTTCCCGGGGGCGATAACCTTCTCTGGGGCCAACGTCCTGACTTTC.

V and J are TRBV5-3 and TRBJ2-7, with D tentatively TRBD2 (5 bases). TRBV5-3 has ORF status, its function being uncertain. The germline V and J ends were trimmed by 1 base and 5 bases, with 16 bases remaining between them. The CDR3 loop spans 15 amino acids. CDR3 protein: CARSLSAVLVDEQYF. The CDR3 DNA reads as TGTGCCAGAAGCTTGTCAGCGGTTCTGGTGGACGAGCAGTACTTC.

The chain carries TRBV11-3 and TRBJ1-1; weak D call: TRBD1 (5 bases). The CDR3 totals 12 residues. The germline V and J ends were trimmed by 8 bases and 5 bases, with 12 bases remaining between them. Germline V gene sequence: CDR1 SGHNT, CDR2 YENEEA. The CDR3, as DNA: TGTGCCAGCGGACGGGGGGGAACTGAAGCTTTCTTT. Translating it yields CASGRGGTEAFF.

V and J are TRBV9 and TRBJ2-7; D may be TRBD1 (6 bases). CDR3 size: 13 residues. Trimming left V 3 bases short and J 5 bases short, with 12 bases between. CDR1 and CDR2 from the germline V gene are SGDLS and YYNGEE. The CDR3, as DNA: TGTGCCAGCAGCGAGTACGGGACACACGAGCAGTACTTC. The encoded protein is CASSEYGTHEQYF.

As regards this clone: Other DNA sequences within the sample encode an identical CDR3. The CDR3 nucleotides read TGTGCCTGGAGTGAACAAGGGTACGGTGAGCAGTTCTTC. Translated, it gives CAWSEQGYGEQFF. The J gene is TRBJ2-1, the V gene TRBV30; D gene unclear. The CDR3 spans 13 residues. CDR1 and CDR2 (germline): GTSNPN, SVGIG (reference sequence). V shed 1 base and J shed 9 bases, with 13 bases lying between them.